This TCR beta chain was found in a study of blood T cells in healthy people across ages. About the research overall: Using template switching, researchers captured about one barcoded beta molecule for each two T cells.

Through a sample-barcoded 5' primer and a J-beta primer mix, a second PCR was run for about 7 to 12 cycles. Via MiXCR, TCRdb re-called the 5' RACE reads, giving one row per CDR3 protein. Of about 1.4 million distinct CDR3 sequences listed, 59% are singletons. CDR1 is MGHRA and CDR2 is YSYEKL in the germline V gene. This CDR3 has 16 amino acids. The V gene lost 0 bases and the J gene lost 5 bases, with 13 bases spanning the gap. The chain has TRBV4-1 and TRBJ2-2; a possible D gene is TRBD1 (7 bases). Sequencing input: blood. The TCR sequence derives from a man between 18 and 35 years old in good health. CDR3 loop: CASSQDRAGGTGELFF. The DNA of the CDR3 is TGCGCCAGCAGCCAAGATCGGGCAGGGGGGACCGGGGAGCTGTTTTTT.